This T cell receptor beta chain comes out of a study of blood T cells in healthy people across ages. CDR1 is SQVTM and CDR2 is ANQGSEA in the germline V gene. Deletions cut 2 bases from V and 0 bases from J, with 11 bases between. The CDR3 loop spans 15 amino acids. Combining a sample-barcoded 5' primer with a J-beta primer mix, a second PCR ran for 7 to 11 cycles. Each cDNA molecule was tagged by a template-switch adaptor that had 12 random nucleotides. Each CDR3 protein gets one entry after TCRdb re-called the 5' RACE reads with MiXCR. Of 600,000 to 850,000 distinct CDR3 sequences in the sample, roughly 25% were seen once. About this clonotype itself: Its antigen is not known.

Notes on the study in general: Not knowing donor CMV status may have confounded expanded clonotype changes.

Each donor gave 9 to 10 milliliters of peripheral blood. The data also belong to a second study, concerning T cells of mothers and their children. That work contributes: Thymic selection molds TCR recombination products alike in related and unrelated pairs.

Sequenced material: blood. This clonotype was sampled from a boy aged 5-17 years in good health. The chain recombines TRBV29-1 with TRBJ2-1; D is unresolved. CDR3 in DNA: TGCAGCGTTGAACAGGTCCACAGCTCCTACAATGAGCAGTTCTTC. Translation gives CSVEQVHSSYNEQFF.